This T cell receptor (beta chain) emerged from a study of PD-1 blockade in classical Hodgkin lymphoma. Study-level findings and limits: Those patients who began receiving nivolumab less than 1 year after ASCT had lower diversity, and they were excluded.

Brentuximab vedotin exposure varied, and every patient relapsed after autologous stem cell transplantation. In the case of this clone: The target antigen is unknown.

Sequencing was performed with immunoSEQ multiplex PCR; in TCRdb, only in-frame clones are kept and a portion is missing. This sample has approximately 34,000 clones, with about 80% found just once. The specimen was peripheral blood mononuclear cells (PBMCs), collected before the second cycle of nivolumab. The receptor's source is a human donor with classical Hodgkin lymphoma.

The CDR3 region has the DNA TGTGCCAGCAGCTTGGAGGGACTCCGAGAGAATTCACCCCTCCACTTT. Amino acids: CASSLEGLRENSPLHF. The chain employs TRBV5-6 and TRBJ1-6; D is perhaps TRBD1 (5 bases). Looked up from germline, CDR1 is SGHDT and CDR2 is YYEEEE. The V end lost 0 bases, the J end lost 7 bases, and 14 bases lay between the germline ends. This CDR3 comprises 16 residues.